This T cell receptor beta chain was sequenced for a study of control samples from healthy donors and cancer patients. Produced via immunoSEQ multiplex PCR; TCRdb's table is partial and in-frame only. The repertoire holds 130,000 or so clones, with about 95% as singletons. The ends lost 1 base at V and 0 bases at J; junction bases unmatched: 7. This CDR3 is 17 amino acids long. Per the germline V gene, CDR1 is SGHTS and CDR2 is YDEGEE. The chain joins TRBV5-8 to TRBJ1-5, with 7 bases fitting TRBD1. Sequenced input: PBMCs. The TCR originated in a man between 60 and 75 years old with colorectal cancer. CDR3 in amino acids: CASSLRGTVYSNQPQHF. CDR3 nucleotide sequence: TGTGCCAGCAGCTTGAGGGGGACAGTTTATAGCAATCAGCCCCAGCATTTT.